The TCR beta chain described here comes from a study of ipilimumab plus nivolumab after autologous stem cell transplantation. TCRdb's copy holds only in-frame clones and misses some; the assay was immunoSEQ multiplex PCR. The table shows about 21,000 clones, with 77% occurring only once. Remarks on this clone: One junction end disagrees with the germline gene, perhaps due to a read error.

The CDR3 contains 12 residues. Germline V lookup: CDR1 SNHLY, CDR2 FYNNEI. The TCR originated in a male donor with diffuse large B-cell lymphoma. The chain combines TRBV2 with TRBJ2-5, with 12 bases fitting TRBD2. Here the sequenced sample was PBMCs, taken in a trial of ipilimumab plus nivolumab as post-transplant consolidation. CDR3 coding DNA: TGTGCCAGCAGTGTACTAGCGGGGGGTCCTCACTTC. It codes for CASSVLAGGPHF.